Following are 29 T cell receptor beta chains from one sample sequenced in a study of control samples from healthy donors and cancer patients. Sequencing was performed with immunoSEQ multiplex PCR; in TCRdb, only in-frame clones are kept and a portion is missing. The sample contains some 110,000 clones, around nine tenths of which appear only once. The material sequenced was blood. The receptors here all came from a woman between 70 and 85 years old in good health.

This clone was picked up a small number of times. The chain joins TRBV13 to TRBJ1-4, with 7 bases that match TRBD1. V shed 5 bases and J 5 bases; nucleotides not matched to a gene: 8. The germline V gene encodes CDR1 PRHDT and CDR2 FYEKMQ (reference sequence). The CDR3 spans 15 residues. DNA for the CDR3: TGTGCCAGCAGCCCACCGGGACAGCGCAATGAAAAACTGTTTTTT. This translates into CASSPPGQRNEKLFF.

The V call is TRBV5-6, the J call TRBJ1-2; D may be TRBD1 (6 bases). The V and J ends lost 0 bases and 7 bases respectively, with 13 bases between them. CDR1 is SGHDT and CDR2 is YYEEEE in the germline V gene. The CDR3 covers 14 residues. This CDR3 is CASSLAWGAAGYTF. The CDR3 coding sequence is TGTGCCAGCAGCTTGGCCTGGGGGGCGGCTGGCTACACCTTC. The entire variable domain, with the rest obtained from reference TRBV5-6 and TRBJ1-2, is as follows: DAGVTQSPTHLIKTRGQQVTLRCSPKSGHDTVSWYQQALGQGPQFIFQYYEEEERQRGNFPDRFSGHQFPNYSSELNVNALLLGDSALYLCASSLAWGAAGYTFGSGTRLTVV.

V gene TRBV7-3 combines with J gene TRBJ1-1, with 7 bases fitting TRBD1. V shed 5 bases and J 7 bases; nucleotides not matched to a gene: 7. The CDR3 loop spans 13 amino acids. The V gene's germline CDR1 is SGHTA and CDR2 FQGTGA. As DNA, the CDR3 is TGTGCCAGCAGCCGAGACAGGGAGAGTGAAGCTTTCTTT. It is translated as CASSRDRESEAFF.

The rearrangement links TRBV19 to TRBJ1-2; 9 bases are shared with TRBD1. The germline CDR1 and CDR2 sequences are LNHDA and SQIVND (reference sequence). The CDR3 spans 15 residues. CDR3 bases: TGTGCGAGTGGGGGCCGGGACAGGGTTTTGGGGGGCTACACCTTC. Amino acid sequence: CASGGRDRVLGGYTF.

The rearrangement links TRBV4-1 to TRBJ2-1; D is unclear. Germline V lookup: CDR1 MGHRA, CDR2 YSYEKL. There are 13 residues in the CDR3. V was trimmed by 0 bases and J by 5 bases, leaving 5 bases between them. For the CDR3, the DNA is TGCGCCAGCAGCCAAGAACAAAACAATGAGCAGTTCTTC. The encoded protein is CASSQEQNNEQFF.

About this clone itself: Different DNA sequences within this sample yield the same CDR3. The CDR3 protein is CASSQVGETQYF. Here the CDR3 DNA reads TGTGCCAGCAGCCAAGTGGGAGAGACCCAGTACTTC. V gene TRBV3-1 (or the pseudogene TRBV3-2) combines with J gene TRBJ2-5; D call uncertain. V was cut by 1 base and J by 4 bases, with 4 bases left in between. The germline V gene has CDR1 LGHDT and CDR2 YNNKEL (reference sequence). This CDR3 comprises 12 residues.

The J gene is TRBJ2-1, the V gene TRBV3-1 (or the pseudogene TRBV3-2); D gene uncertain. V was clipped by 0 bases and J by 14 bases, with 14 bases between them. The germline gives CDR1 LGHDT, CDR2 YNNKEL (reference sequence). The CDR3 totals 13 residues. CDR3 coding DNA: TGTGCCAGCAGCCAAGAAGTAGGAGCTCTGGAGTTCTTC. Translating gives CASSQEVGALEFF.

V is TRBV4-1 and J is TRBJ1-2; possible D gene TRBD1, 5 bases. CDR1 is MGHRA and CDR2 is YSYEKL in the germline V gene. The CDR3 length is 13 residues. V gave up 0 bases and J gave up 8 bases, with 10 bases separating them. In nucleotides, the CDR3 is TGCGCCAGCAGCCAAGATAGGGGTTGGGGCTACACCTTC. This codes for CASSQDRGWGYTF.

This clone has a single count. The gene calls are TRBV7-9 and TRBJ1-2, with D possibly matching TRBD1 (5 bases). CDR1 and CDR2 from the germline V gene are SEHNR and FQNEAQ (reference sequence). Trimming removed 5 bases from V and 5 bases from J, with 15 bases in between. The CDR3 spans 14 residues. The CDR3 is CASSGGAPSYGYTF. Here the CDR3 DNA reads TGTGCCAGCAGCGGAGGGGCACCTTCATATGGCTACACCTTC.

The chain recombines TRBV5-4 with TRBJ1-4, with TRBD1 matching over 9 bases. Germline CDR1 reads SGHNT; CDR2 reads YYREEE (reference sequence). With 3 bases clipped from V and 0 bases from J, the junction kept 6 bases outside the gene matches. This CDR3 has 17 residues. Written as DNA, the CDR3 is TGTGCCAGCAGCTCTGGACAGGGGAGAACAACTAATGAAAAACTGTTTTTT. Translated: CASSSGQGRTTNEKLFF.

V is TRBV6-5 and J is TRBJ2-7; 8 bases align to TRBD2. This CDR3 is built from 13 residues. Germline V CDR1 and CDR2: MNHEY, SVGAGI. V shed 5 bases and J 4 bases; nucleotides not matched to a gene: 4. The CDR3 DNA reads TGTGCCAGCAGTCGTAGCGGGGCTTACGAGCAGTACTTC. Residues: CASSRSGAYEQYF.

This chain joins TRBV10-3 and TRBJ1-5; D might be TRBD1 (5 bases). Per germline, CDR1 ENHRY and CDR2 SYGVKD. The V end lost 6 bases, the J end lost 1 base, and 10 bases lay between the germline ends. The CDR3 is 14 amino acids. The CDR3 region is CAISPEGSNQPQHF. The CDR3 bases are TGTGCCATCAGCCCAGAGGGGAGCAATCAGCCCCAGCATTTT.

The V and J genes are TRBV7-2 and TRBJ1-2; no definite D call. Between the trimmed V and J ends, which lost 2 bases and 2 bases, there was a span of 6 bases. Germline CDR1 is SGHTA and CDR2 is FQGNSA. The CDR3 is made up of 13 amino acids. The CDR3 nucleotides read TGTGCCAGCAGCTTAACGATGAACTATGGCTACACCTTC. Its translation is CASSLTMNYGYTF.

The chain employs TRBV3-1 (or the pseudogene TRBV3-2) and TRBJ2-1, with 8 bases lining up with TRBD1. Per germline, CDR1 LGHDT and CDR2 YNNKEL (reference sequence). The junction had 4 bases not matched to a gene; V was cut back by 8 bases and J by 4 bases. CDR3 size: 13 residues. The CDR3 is CASGQGRYNEQFF. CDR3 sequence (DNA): TGTGCCAGCGGACAGGGACGATACAATGAGCAGTTCTTC.

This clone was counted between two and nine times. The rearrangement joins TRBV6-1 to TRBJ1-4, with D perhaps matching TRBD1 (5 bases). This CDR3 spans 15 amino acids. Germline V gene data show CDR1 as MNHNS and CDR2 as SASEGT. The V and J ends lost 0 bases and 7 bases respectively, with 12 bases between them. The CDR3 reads CASSEAGGASEKLFF. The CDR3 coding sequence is TGTGCCAGCAGTGAAGCGGGGGGAGCGAGTGAAAAACTGTTTTTT.

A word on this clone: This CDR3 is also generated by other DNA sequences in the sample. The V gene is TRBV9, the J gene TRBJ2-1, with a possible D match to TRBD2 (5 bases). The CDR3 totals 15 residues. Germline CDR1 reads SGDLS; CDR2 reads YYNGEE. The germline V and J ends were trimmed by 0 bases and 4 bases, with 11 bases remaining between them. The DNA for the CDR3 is TGTGCCAGCAGCGTAGGGGGAGTAATATACAATGAGCAGTTCTTC. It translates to CASSVGGVIYNEQFF.

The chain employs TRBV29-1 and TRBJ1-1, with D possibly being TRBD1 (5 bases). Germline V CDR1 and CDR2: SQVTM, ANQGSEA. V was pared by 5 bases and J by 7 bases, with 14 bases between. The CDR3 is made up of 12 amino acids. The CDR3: CSVSPGPSEAFF. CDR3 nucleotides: TGCAGCGTTTCCCCGGGGCCCAGTGAAGCTTTCTTT.

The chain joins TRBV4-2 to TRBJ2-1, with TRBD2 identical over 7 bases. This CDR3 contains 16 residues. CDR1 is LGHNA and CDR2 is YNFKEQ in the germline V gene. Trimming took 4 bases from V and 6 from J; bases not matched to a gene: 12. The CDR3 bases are TGTGCCAGCAGCCTATCACGGGGCGGGGGAATCAATGAGCAGTTCTTC. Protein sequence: CASSLSRGGGINEQFF.

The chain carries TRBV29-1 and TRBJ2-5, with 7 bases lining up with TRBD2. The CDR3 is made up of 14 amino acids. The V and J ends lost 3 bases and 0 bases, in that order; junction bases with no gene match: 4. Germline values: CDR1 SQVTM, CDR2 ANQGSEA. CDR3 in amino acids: CSVDVRGNQETQYF. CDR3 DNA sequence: TGCAGCGTTGATGTGCGGGGGAACCAAGAGACCCAGTACTTC.

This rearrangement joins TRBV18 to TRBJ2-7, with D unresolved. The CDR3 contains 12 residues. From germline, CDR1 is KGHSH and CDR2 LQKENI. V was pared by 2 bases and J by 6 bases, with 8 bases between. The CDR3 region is CASSPISSEQYF. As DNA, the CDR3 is TGTGCCAGCTCACCAATCTCGAGCGAGCAGTACTTC.

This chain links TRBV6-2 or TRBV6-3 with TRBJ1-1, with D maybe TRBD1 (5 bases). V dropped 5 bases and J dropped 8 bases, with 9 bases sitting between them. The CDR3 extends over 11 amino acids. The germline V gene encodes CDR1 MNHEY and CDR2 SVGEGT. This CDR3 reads CASSTRQEAFF. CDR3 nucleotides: TGTGCCAGCAGTACCAGACAGGAAGCTTTCTTT.

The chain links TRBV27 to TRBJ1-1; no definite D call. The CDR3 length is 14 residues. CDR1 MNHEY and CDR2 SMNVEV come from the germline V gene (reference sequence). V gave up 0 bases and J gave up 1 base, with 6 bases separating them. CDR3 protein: CASSLSWGNTEAFF. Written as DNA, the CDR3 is TGTGCCAGCAGTTTATCTTGGGGGAACACTGAAGCTTTCTTT.

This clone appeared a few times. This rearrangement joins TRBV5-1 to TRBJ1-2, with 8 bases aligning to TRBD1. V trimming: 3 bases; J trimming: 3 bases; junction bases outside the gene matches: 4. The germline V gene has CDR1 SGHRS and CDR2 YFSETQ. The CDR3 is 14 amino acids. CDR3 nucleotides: TGCGCCAGCAGCTCTCGACAGGGGCACTATGGCTACACCTTC. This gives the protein CASSSRQGHYGYTF.

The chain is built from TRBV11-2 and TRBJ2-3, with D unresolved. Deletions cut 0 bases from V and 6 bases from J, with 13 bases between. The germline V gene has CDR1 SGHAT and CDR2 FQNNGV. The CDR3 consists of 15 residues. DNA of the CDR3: TGTGCCAGCAGCTTAGACGGTCACGACGGGGATACGCAGTATTTT. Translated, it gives CASSLDGHDGDTQYF. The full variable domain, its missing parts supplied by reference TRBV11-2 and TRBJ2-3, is EAGVAQSPRYKIIEKRQSVAFWCNPISGHATLYWYQQILGQGPKLLIQFQNNGVVDDSQLPKDRFSAERLKGVDSTLKIQPAKLEDSAVYLCASSLDGHDGDTQYFGPGTRLTVL.

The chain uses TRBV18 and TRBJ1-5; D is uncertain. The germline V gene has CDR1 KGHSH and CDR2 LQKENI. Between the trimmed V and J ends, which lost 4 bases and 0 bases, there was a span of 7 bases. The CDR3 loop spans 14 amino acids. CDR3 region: CASSREHSNQPQHF. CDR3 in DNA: TGTGCCAGCTCACGTGAGCATAGCAATCAGCCCCAGCATTTT.

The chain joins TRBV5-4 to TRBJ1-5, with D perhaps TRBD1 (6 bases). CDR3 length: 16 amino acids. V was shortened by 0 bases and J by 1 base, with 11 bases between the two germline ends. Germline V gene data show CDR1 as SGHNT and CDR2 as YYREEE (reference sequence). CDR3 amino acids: CASSLDGTRSNQPQHF. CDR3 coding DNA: TGTGCCAGCAGCTTGGACGGGACACGGAGCAATCAGCCCCAGCATTTT.

CDR3 DNA sequence: TGTGCCAGCAGCTTAGGCCCGGATGTCGGGGGCGGAAAACTGTTTTTT. This codes for CASSLGPDVGGGKLFF. This rearrangement joins TRBV7-2 to TRBJ1-4, with D possibly matching TRBD1 (6 bases). The germline V and J ends were trimmed by 1 base and 10 bases, with 19 bases remaining between them. The CDR3 is made up of 16 amino acids. Per the germline V gene, CDR1 is SGHTA and CDR2 is FQGNSA.

The CDR3 DNA is TGTGCCAGTAGTATCCCCCGGACTAGCGGGGGGGGAGGTTCAGATACGCAGTATTTT. Translation gives CASSIPRTSGGGGSDTQYF. The gene calls are TRBV19 and TRBJ2-3; TRBD2 agrees at 15 bases. Germline loops: CDR1 LNHDA, CDR2 SQIVND (reference sequence). V gave up 3 bases and J gave up 4 bases; unmatched junction bases: 11. The CDR3 is 19 residues long.

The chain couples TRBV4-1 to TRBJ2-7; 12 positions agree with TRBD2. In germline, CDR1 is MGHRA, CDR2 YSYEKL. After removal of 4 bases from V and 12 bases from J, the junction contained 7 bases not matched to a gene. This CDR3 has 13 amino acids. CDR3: CASSRTSGGTLYF. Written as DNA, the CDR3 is TGCGCCAGCAGCCGAACTAGCGGGGGGACTTTGTACTTC.